The 8 T cell receptor beta chains reported below all come from one sample, sequenced in a study of beta chain features in type 1 diabetes. Expressed TCRB transcripts were sequenced, since all the RNA that had been isolated was reverse transcribed. This table comes from immunoSEQ multiplex PCR, and its TCRdb copy is limited to in-frame clones, with some not included. This sample has more than 150,000 clones; more than 10% occur once, and the top ten carry about 0.66%. The specimen was central memory CD4+ T cells from blood. The receptors originated from a woman under 30 in good health.

The chain employs TRBV7-2 and TRBJ2-7, with 7 bases fitting TRBD2. Germline values: CDR1 SGHTA, CDR2 FQGNSA. V trimming: 1 base; J trimming: 4 bases; junction bases outside the gene matches: 7. This CDR3 is built from 15 residues. CDR3 DNA sequence: TGTGCCAGCAGCTTAGAAGCGGGAACGAGGTACGAGCAGTACTTC. It specifies CASSLEAGTRYEQYF.

V gene TRBV29-1 combines with J gene TRBJ1-1; D gene ambiguous. The CDR3 length is 11 residues. CDR1 and CDR2 from the germline V gene are SQVTM and ANQGSEA. Deletions cut 4 bases from V and 8 bases from J, with 11 bases between. Written as DNA, the CDR3 is TGCAGCGTTGCGCGGGAGTTCGAAGCTTTCTTT. Its protein is CSVAREFEAFF.

This clone appeared a few times. V is TRBV5-1 and J is TRBJ2-7; D perhaps matches TRBD1 (6 bases). This CDR3 spans 13 amino acids. CDR1 SGHRS and CDR2 YFSETQ come from the germline V gene. Trimming took off 0 bases at V and 5 bases at J, with 9 bases between the two ends. This chain's CDR3 is CASSLGTVDEQYF. The CDR3 DNA is TGCGCCAGCAGCTTGGGGACAGTAGACGAGCAGTACTTC.

The chain employs TRBV2 and TRBJ2-2, with 11 bases fitting TRBD1. The ends lost 6 bases at V and 4 bases at J; junction bases unmatched: 1. The CDR3 length is 14 residues. The germline V gene encodes CDR1 SNHLY and CDR2 FYNNEI. CDR3 nucleotide sequence: TGTGCCAGCAGCGGACAGGGGGCCACCGGGGAGCTGTTTTTT. Its translation is CASSGQGATGELFF. The full variable domain, its missing parts supplied by reference TRBV2 and TRBJ2-2, is EPEVTQTPSHQVTQMGQEVILRCVPISNHLYFYWYRQILGQKVEFLVSFYNNEISEKSEIFDDQFSVERPDGSNFTLKIRSTKLEDSAMYFCASSGQGATGELFFGEGSRLTVL.

This clone was picked up a small number of times. This chain joins TRBV4-2 and TRBJ2-5; 14 positions match TRBD2. The CDR3 extends over 17 amino acids. With V trimmed by 3 bases and J by 0 bases, 3 bases remained unmatched. The germline CDR1 and CDR2 sequences are LGHNA and YNFKEQ. The CDR3, as DNA: TGTGCCAGCAGCCAGGGGACTAGCGGGAGCTACCAAGAGACCCAGTACTTC. It specifies CASSQGTSGSYQETQYF.

The CDR3 sequence: CASSLDASAGGNYGYTF. The CDR3 region has the DNA TGCGCCAGCAGCTTGGATGCCTCGGCAGGGGGTAACTATGGCTACACCTTC. The gene calls are TRBV5-1 and TRBJ1-2; 7 bases are shared with TRBD1. Unmatched junction bases numbered 9, after V lost 0 bases and J lost 1 base. The CDR3 loop spans 17 amino acids. Germline V gene lookup returns CDR1 SGHRS and CDR2 YFSETQ.

V usage is TRBV20-1 and J usage is TRBJ2-5; D gene ambiguous. CDR1 DFQATT and CDR2 SNEGSKA come from the germline V gene (reference sequence). Trimming removed 4 bases from V and 5 bases from J, with 8 bases in between. The CDR3 contains 11 residues. The CDR3 loop is CSATLSETQYF. Written as DNA, the CDR3 is TGCAGTGCTACCCTCTCCGAGACCCAGTACTTC.

This clone was counted between two and nine times. The chain carries TRBV30 and TRBJ2-4; D perhaps matches TRBD2 (5 bases). CDR3 size: 16 residues. Germline V gene data show CDR1 as GTSNPN and CDR2 as SVGIG (reference sequence). Between the trimmed V and J ends, which lost 0 bases and 8 bases, there was a span of 20 bases. The CDR3: CAWSVRGGPQGDIQYF. The CDR3, as DNA: TGTGCCTGGAGTGTACGGGGTGGCCCGCAAGGAGACATTCAGTACTTC.